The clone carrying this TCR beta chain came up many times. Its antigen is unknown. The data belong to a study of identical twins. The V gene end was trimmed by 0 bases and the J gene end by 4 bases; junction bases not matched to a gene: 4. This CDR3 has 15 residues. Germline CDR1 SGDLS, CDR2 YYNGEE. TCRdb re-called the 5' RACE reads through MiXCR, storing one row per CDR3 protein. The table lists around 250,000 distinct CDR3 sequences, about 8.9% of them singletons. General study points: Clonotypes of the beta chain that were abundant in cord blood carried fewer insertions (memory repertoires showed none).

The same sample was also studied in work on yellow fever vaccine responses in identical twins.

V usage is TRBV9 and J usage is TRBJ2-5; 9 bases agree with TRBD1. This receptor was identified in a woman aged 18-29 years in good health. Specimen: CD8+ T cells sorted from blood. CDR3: CASSVVTGGSETQYF. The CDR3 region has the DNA TGTGCCAGCAGCGTAGTGACAGGGGGTTCAGAGACCCAGTACTTC.